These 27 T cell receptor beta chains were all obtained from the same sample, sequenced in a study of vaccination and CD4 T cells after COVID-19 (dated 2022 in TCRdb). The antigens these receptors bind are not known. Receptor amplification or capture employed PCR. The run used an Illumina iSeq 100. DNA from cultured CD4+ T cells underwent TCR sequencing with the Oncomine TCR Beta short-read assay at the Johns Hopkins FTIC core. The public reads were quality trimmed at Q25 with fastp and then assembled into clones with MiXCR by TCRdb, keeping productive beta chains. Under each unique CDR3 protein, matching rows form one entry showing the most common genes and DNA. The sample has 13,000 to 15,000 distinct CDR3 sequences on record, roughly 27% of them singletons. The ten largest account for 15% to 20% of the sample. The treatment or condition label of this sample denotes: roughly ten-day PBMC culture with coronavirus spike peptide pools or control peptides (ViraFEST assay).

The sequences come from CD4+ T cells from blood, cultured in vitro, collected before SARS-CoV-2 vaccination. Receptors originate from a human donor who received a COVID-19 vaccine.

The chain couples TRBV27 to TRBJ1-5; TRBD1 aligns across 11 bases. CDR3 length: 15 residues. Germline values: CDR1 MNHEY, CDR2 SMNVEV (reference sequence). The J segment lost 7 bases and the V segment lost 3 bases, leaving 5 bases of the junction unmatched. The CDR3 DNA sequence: TGTGCCAGCAGTTTCTCCGGGACAGGGGGGCAGCCCCAGCATTTT. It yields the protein CASSFSGTGGQPQHF.

The chain's CDR3 is CASSLSRGAEAGELFF. DNA of the CDR3: TGTGCCAGCAGCTTGTCCAGGGGGGCAGAGGCCGGGGAGCTGTTTTTT. This chain connects TRBV5-4 to TRBJ2-2; weak D call: TRBD1 (7 bases). Trimming left V 1 base short and J 6 bases short, with 16 bases between. The CDR3 totals 16 residues. Germline V gene lookup returns CDR1 SGHNT and CDR2 YYREEE (reference sequence).

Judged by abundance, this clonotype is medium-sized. CDR3 residues: CASSGGQLYGYTF. CDR3 DNA sequence: TGTGCCAGCAGCGGGGGACAGCTTTATGGCTACACCTTC. This chain joins TRBV6-1 and TRBJ1-2, with 7 bases matching TRBD1. After removal of 6 bases from V and 5 bases from J, the junction contained 6 bases not matched to a gene. Germline lookup yields CDR1 MNHNS and CDR2 SASEGT. The CDR3 covers 13 residues.

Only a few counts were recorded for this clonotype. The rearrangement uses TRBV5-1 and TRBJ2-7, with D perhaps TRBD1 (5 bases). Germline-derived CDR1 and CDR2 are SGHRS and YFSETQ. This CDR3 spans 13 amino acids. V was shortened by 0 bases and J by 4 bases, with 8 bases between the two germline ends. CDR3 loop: CASSLDRTYEQYF. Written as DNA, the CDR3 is TGCGCCAGCAGCTTGGACAGGACGTACGAGCAGTACTTC.

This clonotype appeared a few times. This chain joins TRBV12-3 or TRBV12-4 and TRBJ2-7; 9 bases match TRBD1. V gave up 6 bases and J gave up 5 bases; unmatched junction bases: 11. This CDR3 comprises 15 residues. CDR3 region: CASSSTDRGSDEQYF. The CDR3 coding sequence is TGTGCCAGCAGCTCCACCGACAGGGGGTCCGACGAGCAGTACTTC.

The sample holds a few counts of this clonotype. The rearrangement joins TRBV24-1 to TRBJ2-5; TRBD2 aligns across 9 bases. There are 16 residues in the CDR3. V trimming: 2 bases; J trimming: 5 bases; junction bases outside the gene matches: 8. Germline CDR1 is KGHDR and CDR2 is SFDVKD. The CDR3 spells CATSDSVAGGRETQYF. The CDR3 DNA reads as TGTGCCACCAGTGATTCGGTTGCGGGGGGGAGGGAGACCCAGTACTTC.

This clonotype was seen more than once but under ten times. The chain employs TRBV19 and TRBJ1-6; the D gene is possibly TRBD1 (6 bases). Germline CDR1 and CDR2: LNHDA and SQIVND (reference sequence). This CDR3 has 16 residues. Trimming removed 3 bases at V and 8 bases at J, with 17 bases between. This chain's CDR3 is CASSIAAGDSDSPLHF. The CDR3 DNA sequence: TGTGCCAGTAGTATCGCGGCAGGGGATTCGGATTCACCCCTCCACTTT.

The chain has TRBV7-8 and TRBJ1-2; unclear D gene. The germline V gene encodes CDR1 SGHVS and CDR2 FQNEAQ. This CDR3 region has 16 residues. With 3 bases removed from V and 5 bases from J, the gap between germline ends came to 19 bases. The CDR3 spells CASSLQLTEPGYGYTF. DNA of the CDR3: TGTGCCAGCAGCTTGCAACTGACCGAGCCGGGATATGGCTACACCTTC.

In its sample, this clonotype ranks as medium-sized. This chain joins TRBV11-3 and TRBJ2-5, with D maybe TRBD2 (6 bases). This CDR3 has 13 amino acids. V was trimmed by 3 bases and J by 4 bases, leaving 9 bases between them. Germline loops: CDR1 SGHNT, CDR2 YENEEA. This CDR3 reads CASSLGGAETQYF. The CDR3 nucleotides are TGTGCCAGCAGCTTGGGGGGTGCAGAGACCCAGTACTTC.

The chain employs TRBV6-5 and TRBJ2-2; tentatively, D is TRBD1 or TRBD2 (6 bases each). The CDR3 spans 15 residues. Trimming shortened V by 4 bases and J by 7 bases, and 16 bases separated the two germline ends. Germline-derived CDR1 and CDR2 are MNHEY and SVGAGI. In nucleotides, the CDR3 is TGTGCCAGCAGTTCCCTAGGGGGGCTTAGCGGGGAGCTGTTTTTT. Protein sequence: CASSSLGGLSGELFF.

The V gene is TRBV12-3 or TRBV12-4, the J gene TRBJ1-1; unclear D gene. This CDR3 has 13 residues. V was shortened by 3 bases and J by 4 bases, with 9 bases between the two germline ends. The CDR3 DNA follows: TGTGCCAGCAGTTTCGCCATGACCACTGAAGCTTTCTTT. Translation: CASSFAMTTEAFF.

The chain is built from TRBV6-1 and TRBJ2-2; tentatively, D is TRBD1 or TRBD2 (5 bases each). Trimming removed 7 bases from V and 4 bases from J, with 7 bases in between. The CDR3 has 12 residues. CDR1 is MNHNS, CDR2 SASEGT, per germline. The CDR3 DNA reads TGTGCCAGCAATGGGGGCACCGGGGAGCTGTTTTTT. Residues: CASNGGTGELFF.

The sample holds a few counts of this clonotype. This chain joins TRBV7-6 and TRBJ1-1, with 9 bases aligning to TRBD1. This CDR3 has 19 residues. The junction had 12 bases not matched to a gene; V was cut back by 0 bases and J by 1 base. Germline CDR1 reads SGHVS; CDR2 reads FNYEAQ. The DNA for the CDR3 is TGTGCCAGCAGCTTAGCGATGCGGGACAGGGTTAGAGGGAACACTGAAGCTTTCTTT. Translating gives CASSLAMRDRVRGNTEAFF.

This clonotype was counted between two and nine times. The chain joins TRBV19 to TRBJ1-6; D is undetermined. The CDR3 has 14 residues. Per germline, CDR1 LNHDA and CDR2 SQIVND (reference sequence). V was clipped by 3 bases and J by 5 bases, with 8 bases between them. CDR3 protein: CASSISADNSPLHF. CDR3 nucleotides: TGTGCCAGTAGTATCTCCGCGGATAATTCACCCCTCCACTTT.

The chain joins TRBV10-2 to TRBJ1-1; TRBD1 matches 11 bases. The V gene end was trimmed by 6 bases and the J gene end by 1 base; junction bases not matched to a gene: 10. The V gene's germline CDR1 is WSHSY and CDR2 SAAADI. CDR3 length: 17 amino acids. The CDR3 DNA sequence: TGCGCCAGCAGGGGCGGTCCCGGACAGGGGGCGAACACTGAAGCTTTCTTT. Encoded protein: CASRGGPGQGANTEAFF.

CDR3 sequence reads: CASSRTGVGQFF. For the CDR3, the DNA is TGTGCCAGCAGCCGAACAGGGGTAGGGCAGTTCTTC. The chain combines TRBV3-1 with TRBJ2-1, with 7 positions matching TRBD1. Germline trimming cut 4 bases from V and 12 bases from J; bases unmatched to any gene: 6. The CDR3 contains 12 residues. Germline V gene data show CDR1 as LGHDT and CDR2 as YNNKEL (reference sequence).

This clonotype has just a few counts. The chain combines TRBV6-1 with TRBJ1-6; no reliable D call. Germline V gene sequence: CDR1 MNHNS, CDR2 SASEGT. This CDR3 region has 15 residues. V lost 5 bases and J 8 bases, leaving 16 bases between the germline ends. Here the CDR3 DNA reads TGTGCCAGCAGTCCCTCCCCCCGGAGAGATTCACCCCTCCACTTT. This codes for CASSPSPRRDSPLHF.

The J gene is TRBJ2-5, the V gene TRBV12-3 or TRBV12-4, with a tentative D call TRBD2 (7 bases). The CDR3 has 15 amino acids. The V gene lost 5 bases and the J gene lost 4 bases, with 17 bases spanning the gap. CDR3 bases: TGTGCCAGCAGTCTTGTTGGGGGGGCCGGAGAGACCCAGTACTTC. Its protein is CASSLVGGAGETQYF.

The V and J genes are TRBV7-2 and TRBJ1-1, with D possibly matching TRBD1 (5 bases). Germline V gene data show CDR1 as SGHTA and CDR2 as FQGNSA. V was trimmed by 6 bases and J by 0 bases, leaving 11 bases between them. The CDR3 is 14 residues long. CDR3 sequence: CASRHGQLNTEAFF. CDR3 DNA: TGTGCCAGCAGACATGGACAATTGAACACTGAAGCTTTCTTT. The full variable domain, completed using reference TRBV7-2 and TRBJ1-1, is GAGVSQSPSNKVTEKGKDVELRCDPISGHTALYWYRQSLGQGLEFLIYFQGNSAPDKSGLPSDRFSAERTGGSVSTLTIQRTQQEDSAVYLCASRHGQLNTEAFFGQGTRLTVV.

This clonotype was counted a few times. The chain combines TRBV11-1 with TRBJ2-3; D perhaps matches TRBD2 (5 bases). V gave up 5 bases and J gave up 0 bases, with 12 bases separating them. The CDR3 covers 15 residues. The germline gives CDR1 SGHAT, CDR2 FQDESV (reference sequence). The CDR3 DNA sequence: TGTGCCAGCAGCGCGGACTTGGCTAGCACAGATACGCAGTATTTT. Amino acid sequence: CASSADLASTDTQYF.

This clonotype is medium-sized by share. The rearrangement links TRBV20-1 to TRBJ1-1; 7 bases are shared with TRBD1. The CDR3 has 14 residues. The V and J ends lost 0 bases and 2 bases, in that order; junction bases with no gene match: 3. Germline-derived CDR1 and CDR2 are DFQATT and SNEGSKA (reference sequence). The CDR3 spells CSARDQGGNTEAFF. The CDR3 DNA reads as TGCAGTGCTAGAGATCAGGGGGGAAACACTGAAGCTTTCTTT.

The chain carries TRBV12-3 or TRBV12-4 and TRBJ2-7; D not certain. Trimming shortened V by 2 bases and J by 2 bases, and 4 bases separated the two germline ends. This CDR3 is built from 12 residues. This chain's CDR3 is CASSLLAYEQYF. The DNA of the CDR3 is TGTGCCAGCAGTTTATTGGCCTACGAGCAGTACTTC.

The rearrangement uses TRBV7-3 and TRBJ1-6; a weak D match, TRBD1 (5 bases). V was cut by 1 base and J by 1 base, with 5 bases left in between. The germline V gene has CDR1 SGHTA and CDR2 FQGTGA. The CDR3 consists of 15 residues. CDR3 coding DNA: TGTGCCAGCAGCTTAAAGGGGTCCTATAATTCACCCCTCCACTTT. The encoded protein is CASSLKGSYNSPLHF. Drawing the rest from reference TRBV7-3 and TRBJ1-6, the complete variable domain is GAGVSQTPSNKVTEKGKYVELRCDPISGHTALYWYRQSLGQGPEFLIYFQGTGAADDSGLPNDRFFAVRPEGSVSTLKIQRTERGDSAVYLCASSLKGSYNSPLHFGNGTRLTVT.

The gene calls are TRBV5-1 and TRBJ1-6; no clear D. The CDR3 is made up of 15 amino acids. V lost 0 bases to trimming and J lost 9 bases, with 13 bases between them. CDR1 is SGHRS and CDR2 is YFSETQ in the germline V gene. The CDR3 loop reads CASSLVFTEGSPLHF. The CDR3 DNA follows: TGCGCCAGCAGCTTGGTCTTCACAGAGGGTTCACCCCTCCACTTT. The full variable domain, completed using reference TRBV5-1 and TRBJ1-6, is KAGVTQTPRYLIKTRGQQVTLSCSPISGHRSVSWYQQTPGQGLQFLFEYFSETQRNKGNFPGRFSGRQFSNSRSEMNVSTLELGDSALYLCASSLVFTEGSPLHFGNGTRLTVT.

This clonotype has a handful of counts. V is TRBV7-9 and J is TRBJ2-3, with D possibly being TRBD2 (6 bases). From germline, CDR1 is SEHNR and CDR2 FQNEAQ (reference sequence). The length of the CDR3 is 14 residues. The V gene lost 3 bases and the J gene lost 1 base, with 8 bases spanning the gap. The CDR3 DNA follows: TGTGCCAGCAGCTTTGGGGAGGGCACAGATACGCAGTATTTT. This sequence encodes CASSFGEGTDTQYF.

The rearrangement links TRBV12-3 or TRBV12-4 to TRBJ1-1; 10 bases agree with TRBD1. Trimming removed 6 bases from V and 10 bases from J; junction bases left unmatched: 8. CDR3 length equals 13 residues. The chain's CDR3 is CASRGQGNTIAFF. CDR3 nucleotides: TGTGCCAGCAGGGGACAGGGGAATACAATAGCTTTCTTT.

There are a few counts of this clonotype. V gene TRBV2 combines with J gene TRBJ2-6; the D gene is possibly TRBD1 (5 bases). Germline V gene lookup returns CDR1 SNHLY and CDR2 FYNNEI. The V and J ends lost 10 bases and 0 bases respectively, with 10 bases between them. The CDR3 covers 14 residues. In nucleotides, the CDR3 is TGTGCCACCAGGGTTGGCTCTGGGGCCAACGTCCTGACTTTC. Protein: CATRVGSGANVLTF.